A selection of T cell receptor beta chains follows, all from one sample in a study of cytomegalovirus exposure and HLA in healthy donors. The assay was immunoSEQ multiplex PCR, and TCRdb's table has in-frame clones only and misses some. The data show 220,000 or so clones, with approximately 68% seen just once and 1.8% held by the top ten. The sequenced sample was PBMCs. These receptors came from a woman aged 25 to 39 in good health and CMV-seronegative. The CDR3 runs from the conserved cysteine through the conserved F or W.

V	CDR3
TRBV5-1	CASSLWDRGEKLFF
TRBV6-1	CASSGPRNTGELFF
TRBV9	CASSVTSGRALGDTQYF
TRBV4-2	CASSLLTGENTEAFF
TRBV9	CASSVGSPPYEQYF
TRBV9	CASSALQGVREKLFF
TRBV9	CASSAEGQATYEQYF
TRBV2	CASSLGTVGLEQYF
TRBV4-3	CASSRDRNNQPQHF
TRBV21-1	CASSKEEGAGTEAFF
TRBV5-1	CASSLQGNQQETQYF
TRBV7-9	CSSSPGLAEETQYF
TRBV7-9	CASSLDWDSDGYTF
TRBV7-9	CASFNFGGRDGYTF
TRBV6-5	CASSTTSGSSYEQYF
TRBV21-1	CASSKDTGGNQPQHF
TRBV7-2	CASSSQTGDGETQYF
TRBV9	CASSVGALAGSYNEQFF
TRBV5-4	CASSSPGQGFTGELFF
TRBV30	CAWSRQGGHSSYNSPLHF
TRBV27	CASRLQGTGEQYF
TRBV18	CASSPSLTYSYEQYF
TRBV9	CASSGGADSYEQYF
TRBV6-1	CASSARRDFPDGEQFF
TRBV2	CASRYRTDTLSGANVLTF
TRBV30	CAWSNRGHGELFF
TRBV11-3	CASSLGGTGEETQYF
TRBV5-1	CASSLRSTGGSFRYTF
TRBV6-1	CASRGTGLGYTF